Listed below are T cell receptor beta chains from one sample, sequenced in a study of shared clonotypes between healthy human individuals. Generated by immunoSEQ multiplex PCR, the TCRdb table keeps only in-frame clones and is missing some. The data hold some 2.4 million clones, with 80% to 95% observed a single time. Material for sequencing was naive CD4+ T cells from PBMCs. The receptors here all came from a man between 18 and 35 years old in good health. Some clones in this sample may be carry-over from other donors' samples. CDR3s include the opening cysteine and the closing phenylalanine or tryptophan. D genes are given only for firm matches. Size is omitted from some rows. Given values are once, few, many or a class for expanded clones.

cdr3_length | d_call | j_call | clone_size | v_call | cdr3_nt | cdr3_aa
17 | NA | TRBJ1-5 | NA | TRBV7-8 | TGTGCCAGCAGCTTAAGTGGGGGGAGGAACACAAATCAGCCCCAGCATTTT | CASSLSGGRNTNQPQHF
15 | NA | TRBJ2-1 | NA | TRBV5-1 | TGCGCCAGCAGCTTGGAGACAGCACGCTTGAATGAGCAGTTCTTC | CASSLETARLNEQFF
17 | NA | TRBJ2-3 | once | TRBV7-2 | TGTGCCAGCAGCTTCTCCCTGGCGGGGATAAGCACAGATACGCAGTATTTT | CASSFSLAGISTDTQYF
12 | NA | TRBJ2-3 | NA | TRBV5-1 | TGCGCCAGCAGCTTGGGAGTAGATACGCAGTATTTT | CASSLGVDTQYF
12 | NA | TRBJ2-1 | few | TRBV12-5 | TGTGCTAGTGGTTTGGGGGCGGGTGAGCAGTTCTTC | CASGLGAGEQFF
13 | NA | TRBJ2-7 | NA | TRBV7-9 | TGTGCCAGCAGCCCTCCCCAGGGCTACGAGCAGTACTTC | CASSPPQGYEQYF
19 | TRBD1 | TRBJ2-7 | NA | TRBV4-1 | TGCGCCAGCAGCCAAGAATCTGAAGTGTCGGGACAGTACTCCTACGAGCAGTACTTC | CASSQESEVSGQYSYEQYF
16 | NA | TRBJ1-1 | NA | TRBV30 | TGTGCCTGGAGTCAGGGGAACGGGTGGTATGACACTGAAGCTTTCTTT | CAWSQGNGWYDTEAFF
15 | TRBD1 | TRBJ1-2 | NA | TRBV27 | TGTGCCAGCAGCTACTCAGGGGGCCTTAACTATGGCTACACCTTC | CASSYSGGLNYGYTF
14 | TRBD2 | TRBJ2-3 | NA | TRBV29-1 | TGCAGCGTGGGGGGAAGCGGGACTGCAGATACGCAGTATTTT | CSVGGSGTADTQYF
15 | NA | TRBJ1-1 | once | TRBV18 | TGTGCCAGCTCACGGGAGACAGGCCCGAACACTGAAGCTTTCTTT | CASSRETGPNTEAFF
15 | NA | TRBJ2-5 | NA | TRBV5-1 | TGCGCCAGCAGCTCCAGGAGGGGTACCCAAGAGACCCAGTACTTC | CASSSRRGTQETQYF
14 | NA | TRBJ2-7 | NA | TRBV4-1 | TGCGCCAGCAGCCAAGTGGGGGGGCTCTACGAGCAGTACTTC | CASSQVGGLYEQYF
15 | NA | TRBJ1-2 | NA | TRBV7-2 | TGTGCCAGCAGCCCACGCCCCCAGGGCTCCCATGGCTACACCTTC | CASSPRPQGSHGYTF
13 | TRBD1 | TRBJ2-7 | NA | TRBV28 | TGTGCCAGCAAAGACAGGGTCACCTACGAGCAGTACTTC | CASKDRVTYEQYF
13 | NA | TRBJ1-4 | NA | TRBV28 | TGTGCGTGCGTGGGGAGTATGAATGAAAAACTGTTTTTT | CACVGSMNEKLFF
15 | TRBD2 | TRBJ2-1 | NA | TRBV9 | TGTGCCAGCAGCCCGACGGGACTAGGGGCAGGCGAGCAGTTCTTC | CASSPTGLGAGEQFF
12 | NA | TRBJ2-7 | NA | TRBV29-1 | TGCAGCGTTGAGGACCGAGGGCGGGAGCAGTACTTC | CSVEDRGREQYF
17 | TRBD2 | TRBJ2-1 | NA | TRBV7-9 | TGTGCCAGCAGCTCCAGACTAGCGGGAGTGGCCTACAATGAGCAGTTCTTC | CASSSRLAGVAYNEQFF
17 | TRBD2 | TRBJ2-1 | NA | TRBV9 | TGTGCCAGCAGCGTAGCTCGGGGGACTAGCGGGAACAATGAGCAGTTCTTC | CASSVARGTSGNNEQFF
14 | NA | TRBJ1-5 | NA | TRBV6-6 | TGTGCCAGCCACGGGGTGGGCTTGGGGCAGGCCCAGCATTTT | CASHGVGLGQAQHF
16 | TRBD2 | TRBJ2-2 | NA | TRBV18 | TGTGCCAGCTCACCACCGGCTAGCGGAAACACCGGGGAGCTGTTTTTT | CASSPPASGNTGELFF
17 | TRBD1 | TRBJ1-3 | NA | TRBV5-6 | TGTGCCAGCAACCCCTGGGGGGGACAGGGGACTGGAAACACCATATATTTT | CASNPWGGQGTGNTIYF
16 | NA | TRBJ1-5 | NA | TRBV7-4 | TGTGCCAGCAGCGACCTCACACCTAATAGCAATCAGCCCCAGCATTTT | CASSDLTPNSNQPQHF
15 | NA | TRBJ1-6 | NA | TRBV11-2 | TGTGCCAGCAGGTCTCCAGGCCGGCCAAATTCACCCCTCCACTTT | CASRSPGRPNSPLHF
13 | TRBD1 | TRBJ1-1 | NA | TRBV11-2 | TGTGCCAGCAGCTTAGAGCAGGGGGCTGGAGCTTTCTTT | CASSLEQGAGAFF
15 | NA | TRBJ2-1 | NA | TRBV5-6 | TGTGCCAGCGGACCCTCGGAGCGGATTAACAATGAGCAGTTCTTC | CASGPSERINNEQFF
16 | NA | TRBJ2-5 | NA | TRBV5-1 | TGCGCCAGCAGAGATCTGTCTGCGGGAATCTCAGAGACCCAGTACTTC | CASRDLSAGISETQYF
13 | NA | TRBJ2-2 | NA | TRBV5-6 | TGTGCCAGCAGCTTTGGGCCGACCGGGGAGCTGTTTTTT | CASSFGPTGELFF
13 | NA | TRBJ2-5 | NA | TRBV19 | TGTGCCAGTAGTGCACAGGGTACCGAGACCCAGTACTTC | CASSAQGTETQYF
14 | TRBD2 | TRBJ2-5 | NA | TRBV9 | TGTGCCAGCAGCGCCGGGGGACTAGCCGAGACCCAGTACTTC | CASSAGGLAETQYF
15 | TRBD1 | TRBJ2-2 | NA | TRBV6-1 | TGTGCCAGCGGCTCGGGACAGGGTATCGCCGGGGAGCTGTTTTTT | CASGSGQGIAGELFF
14 | NA | TRBJ2-5 | NA | TRBV7-2 | TGTGCCAGCAGCTTCGACAGGTATCAAGAGACCCAGTACTTC | CASSFDRYQETQYF
16 | NA | TRBJ1-2 | NA | TRBV7-9 | TGTGCCAGCAGCTTACTGGTCGCGGGGACGGCGCATGGCTACACCTTC | CASSLLVAGTAHGYTF
13 | NA | TRBJ2-7 | NA | TRBV7-9 | TGTGCCAGCAACCCTTCCGGCTCCTACGAGCAGTACTTC | CASNPSGSYEQYF
15 | NA | TRBJ1-5 | NA | TRBV28 | TGTGCCAGCAGTTTGGCCAATGGGGGGAATCAGCCCCAGCATTTT | CASSLANGGNQPQHF
14 | TRBD1 | TRBJ1-2 | NA | TRBV6-5 | TGTGCCAGCAGTTCGACAGGGAGACCCTATGGCTACACCTTC | CASSSTGRPYGYTF
16 | NA | TRBJ1-2 | NA | TRBV10-3 | TGTGCCATCAGTGAGTCTGGGACCGCGGCCTACTATGGCTACACCTTC | CAISESGTAAYYGYTF
16 | NA | TRBJ2-7 | NA | TRBV6-1 | TGTGCCAGCAGTGAAGCCCCGGGGCCCAGCTCCTACGAGCAGTACTTC | CASSEAPGPSSYEQYF
15 | TRBD1 | TRBJ2-2 | NA | TRBV5-1 | TGCGCCAGCATCACCGGACAGGGGCGGACCGGGGAGCTGTTTTTT | CASITGQGRTGELFF
14 | TRBD2 | TRBJ2-2 | NA | TRBV5-1 | TGCGCCAGCAGCCCTAGACTAGCGGGAAAGGAGCTGTTTTTT | CASSPRLAGKELFF
17 | TRBD2 | TRBJ2-1 | NA | TRBV7-2 | TGTGCCAGCAGCCCCTCCCTAGCGGGAGTCCCCTACAATGAGCAGTTCTTC | CASSPSLAGVPYNEQFF
16 | NA | TRBJ2-2 | NA | TRBV7-3 | TGTGCCAGCAGCAACCGCCGGGAACCCGCCACCGGGGAGCTGTTTTTT | CASSNRREPATGELFF
12 | NA | TRBJ2-5 | NA | TRBV4-2 | TGTGCCAGCAGCCAACCCGAGTCGACCCAGTACTTC | CASSQPESTQYF
14 | NA | TRBJ2-5 | NA | TRBV11-2 | TGTGCCAGCAGCTTAGATAAGGTACAAGAGACCCAGTACTTC | CASSLDKVQETQYF
15 | NA | TRBJ1-1 | NA | TRBV9 | TGTGCCAGCAGCGTAGGCGGCAGGACGAACACTGAAGCTTTCTTT | CASSVGGRTNTEAFF
14 | TRBD1 | TRBJ1-2 | once | TRBV7-9 | TGTGCCAGCAGCCCCCGGACAGGACTCTATGGCTACACCTTC | CASSPRTGLYGYTF